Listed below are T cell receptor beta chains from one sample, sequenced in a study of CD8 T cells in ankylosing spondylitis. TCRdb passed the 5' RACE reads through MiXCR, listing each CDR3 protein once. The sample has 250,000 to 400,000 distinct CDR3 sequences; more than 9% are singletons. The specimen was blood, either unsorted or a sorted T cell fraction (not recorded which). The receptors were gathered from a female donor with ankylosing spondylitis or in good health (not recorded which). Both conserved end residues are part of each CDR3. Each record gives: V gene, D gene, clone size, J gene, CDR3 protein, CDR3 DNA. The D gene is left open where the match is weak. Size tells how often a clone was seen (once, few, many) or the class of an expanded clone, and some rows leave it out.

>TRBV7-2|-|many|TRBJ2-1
CASSSRRREYNEQFF
TGTGCCAGCAGCAGCCGCCGGAGGGAATACAATGAGCAGTTCTTC
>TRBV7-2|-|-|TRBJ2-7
CASSFWDSLYF
TGTGCCAGCAGCTTCTGGGATTCTCTGTACTTC
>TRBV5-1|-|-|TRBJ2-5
CASSLAAGAQETQYF
TGCGCCAGCAGCTTGGCAGCCGGGGCCCAAGAGACCCAGTACTTC
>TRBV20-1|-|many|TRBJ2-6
CSAQSWGLGANVLTF
TGCAGTGCCCAATCCTGGGGGCTTGGGGCCAACGTCCTGACTTTC
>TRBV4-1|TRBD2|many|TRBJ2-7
CASSSPMRGEYEQYF
TGCGCCAGCAGCTCCCCTATGCGGGGGGAATACGAGCAGTACTTC
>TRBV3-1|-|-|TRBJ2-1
CASTSAGEPREQFF
TGTGCCAGCACCTCGGCAGGGGAACCCAGGGAGCAGTTCTTC
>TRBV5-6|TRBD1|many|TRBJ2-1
CASSITGQSDNEQFF
TGTGCCAGCAGCATAACGGGACAGTCGGACAATGAGCAGTTCTTC
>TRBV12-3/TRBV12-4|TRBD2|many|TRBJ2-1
CASSIGTSYYEQFF
TGTGCCAGCAGCATCGGGACTAGTTATTATGAGCAGTTCTTC
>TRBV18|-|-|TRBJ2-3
CASSPRGSGGTSTDTQYF
TGTGCCAGCTCACCAAGAGGCAGCGGCGGGACCAGCACAGATACGCAGTATTTT
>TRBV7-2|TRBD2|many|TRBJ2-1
CASSPGLAGGPHNEQFF
TGTGCCAGCAGCCCTGGACTAGCGGGAGGGCCACACAATGAGCAGTTCTTC
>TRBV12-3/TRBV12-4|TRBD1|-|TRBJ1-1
CASSSLGDRATEAFF
TGTGCCAGCAGTTCATTAGGCGACAGGGCCACTGAAGCTTTCTTT
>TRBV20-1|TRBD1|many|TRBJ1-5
CSAIRTGRQPQHF
TGCAGTGCTATACGGACAGGGCGTCAGCCCCAGCATTTT
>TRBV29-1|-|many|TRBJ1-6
CSVSSGTYNSPLHF
TGCAGCGTTTCGTCCGGGACCTATAATTCACCCCTCCACTTT
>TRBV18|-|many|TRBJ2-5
CASSPLGDSETQYF
TGTGCCAGCTCACCGTTAGGAGATTCCGAGACCCAGTACTTC
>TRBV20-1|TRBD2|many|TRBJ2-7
CSALPTSGSGEQYF
TGCAGTGCTCTTCCCACTAGCGGGAGTGGGGAGCAGTACTTC
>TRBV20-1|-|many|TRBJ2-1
CSARGGSSTYNEQFF
TGCAGTGCTAGGGGTGGGAGTAGTACTTACAATGAGCAGTTCTTC
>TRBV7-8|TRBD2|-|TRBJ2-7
CASSPTVAGGYEQYF
TGTGCCAGCAGCCCCACTGTAGCGGGAGGCTACGAGCAGTACTTC